These T cell receptor beta chains were read from a single sample in a study of blood T cell repertoires in COVID-19. Clones were sequenced by immunoSEQ multiplex PCR, and TCRdb holds only the in-frame ones, with some missing. This table holds fewer than 300,000 clones, 85% found once. Input material: peripheral blood. The receptors here all came from a man aged 50 to 59 with active or convalescent COVID-19. CDR3s include the opening cysteine and the closing phenylalanine or tryptophan. The order of the fields is D gene, V gene, J gene, clone size, CDR3 protein, CDR3 DNA. A D gene is named only where the DNA matches it firmly. The size field is filled for only some rows; it gives once, few, many or a size class.

TRBD1	TRBV2	TRBJ1-1	-	CASVDSRQGVTEAFF	TGTGCCAGCGTAGACTCTCGCCAGGGGGTTACTGAAGCTTTCTTT
-	TRBV21-1	TRBJ2-7	-	CASSRGGHRVNFSYEQYF	TGTGCCAGCAGCAGGGGGGGACACAGGGTTAATTTCTCCTACGAGCAGTACTTC
TRBD2	TRBV5-4	TRBJ2-1	-	CASSRTSGPPAYNEQFF	TGTGCCAGCAGCCGGACTAGCGGCCCACCAGCCTACAATGAGCAGTTCTTC
TRBD1	TRBV5-6	TRBJ1-3	-	CASSTRGQLSGNTIYF	TGTGCCAGCAGCACAAGGGGACAGCTCTCTGGAAACACCATATATTTT
-	TRBV19	TRBJ1-6	-	CASSQPGLSSPLHF	TGTGCCAGTAGCCAACCGGGACTGAGCTCACCCCTCCACTTT
TRBD2	TRBV5-8	TRBJ2-1	few	CASRPTSGKYNEQFF	TGTGCCAGCAGACCTACTAGCGGGAAATACAATGAGCAGTTCTTC
-	TRBV6-5	TRBJ1-4	-	CASMAVEEKLFF	TGTGCCAGCATGGCCGTCGAAGAAAAACTGTTTTTT
-	TRBV19	TRBJ1-5	-	CASRSRGRAEQPQHF	TGTGCCAGTAGATCGAGGGGGAGGGCTGAGCAGCCCCAGCATTTT
-	TRBV5-4	TRBJ2-5	-	CASSLTGRGETQYF	TGTGCCAGCAGCTTGACAGGGAGGGGAGAGACCCAGTACTTC
TRBD1	TRBV6-1	TRBJ2-5	-	CASSVTPGQGLVTQYF	TGTGCCAGCAGTGTCACCCCGGGACAGGGTTTGGTCACCCAGTACTTC
TRBD1	TRBV6-1	TRBJ1-4	-	CASGYGQGSEKLFF	TGTGCCAGCGGCTATGGACAGGGATCCGAAAAACTGTTTTTT
TRBD1	TRBV4-2	TRBJ2-7	-	CASSQDVGNRGEQYF	TGTGCCAGCAGCCAAGATGTGGGAAACAGGGGCGAGCAGTACTTC
-	TRBV5-1	TRBJ2-1	-	CASSLFAEGNEQFF	TGCGCCAGCAGCTTGTTTGCGGAGGGCAATGAGCAGTTCTTC
TRBD2	TRBV7-8	TRBJ2-4	-	CASSPPSGLQYF	TGTGCCAGCAGCCCACCTAGCGGGCTTCAGTACTTC
TRBD1	TRBV24-1	TRBJ2-5	-	CATSDRDRGGETQYF	TGTGCCACCAGTGACCGGGACAGGGGAGGGGAGACCCAGTACTTC